This TCR beta chain comes out of a study of OX40 agonist ivuxolimab in advanced cancers. Clones were read by immunoSEQ multiplex PCR, and TCRdb kept only the in-frame ones, dropping some. Here the sample spans more than 65,000 clones, 90% being singletons. This CDR3 is built from 16 residues. Germline V CDR1 and CDR2: MDHEN, SYDVKM. V shed 2 bases and J 4 bases; nucleotides not matched to a gene: 6. This chain connects TRBV28 to TRBJ2-1, with TRBD2 identical over 9 bases. The origin of this receptor is an adult with an advanced solid tumor such as melanoma, head and neck, liver or kidney cancer. The sample consisted of CD4+ or CD8+ T cells sorted from blood, taken in a trial of the OX40 agonist ivuxolimab. CDR3 sequence: CASSLRAGGSYNEQFF. As DNA, the CDR3 is TGTGCCAGCAGTTTAAGAGCGGGAGGAAGTTACAATGAGCAGTTCTTC. The full variable domain, completed using reference TRBV28 and TRBJ2-1, is DVKVTQSSRYLVKRTGEKVFLECVQDMDHENMFWYRQDPGLGLRLIYFSYDVKMKEKGDIPEGYSVSREKKERFSLILESASTNQTSMYLCASSLRAGGSYNEQFFGPGTRLTVL.